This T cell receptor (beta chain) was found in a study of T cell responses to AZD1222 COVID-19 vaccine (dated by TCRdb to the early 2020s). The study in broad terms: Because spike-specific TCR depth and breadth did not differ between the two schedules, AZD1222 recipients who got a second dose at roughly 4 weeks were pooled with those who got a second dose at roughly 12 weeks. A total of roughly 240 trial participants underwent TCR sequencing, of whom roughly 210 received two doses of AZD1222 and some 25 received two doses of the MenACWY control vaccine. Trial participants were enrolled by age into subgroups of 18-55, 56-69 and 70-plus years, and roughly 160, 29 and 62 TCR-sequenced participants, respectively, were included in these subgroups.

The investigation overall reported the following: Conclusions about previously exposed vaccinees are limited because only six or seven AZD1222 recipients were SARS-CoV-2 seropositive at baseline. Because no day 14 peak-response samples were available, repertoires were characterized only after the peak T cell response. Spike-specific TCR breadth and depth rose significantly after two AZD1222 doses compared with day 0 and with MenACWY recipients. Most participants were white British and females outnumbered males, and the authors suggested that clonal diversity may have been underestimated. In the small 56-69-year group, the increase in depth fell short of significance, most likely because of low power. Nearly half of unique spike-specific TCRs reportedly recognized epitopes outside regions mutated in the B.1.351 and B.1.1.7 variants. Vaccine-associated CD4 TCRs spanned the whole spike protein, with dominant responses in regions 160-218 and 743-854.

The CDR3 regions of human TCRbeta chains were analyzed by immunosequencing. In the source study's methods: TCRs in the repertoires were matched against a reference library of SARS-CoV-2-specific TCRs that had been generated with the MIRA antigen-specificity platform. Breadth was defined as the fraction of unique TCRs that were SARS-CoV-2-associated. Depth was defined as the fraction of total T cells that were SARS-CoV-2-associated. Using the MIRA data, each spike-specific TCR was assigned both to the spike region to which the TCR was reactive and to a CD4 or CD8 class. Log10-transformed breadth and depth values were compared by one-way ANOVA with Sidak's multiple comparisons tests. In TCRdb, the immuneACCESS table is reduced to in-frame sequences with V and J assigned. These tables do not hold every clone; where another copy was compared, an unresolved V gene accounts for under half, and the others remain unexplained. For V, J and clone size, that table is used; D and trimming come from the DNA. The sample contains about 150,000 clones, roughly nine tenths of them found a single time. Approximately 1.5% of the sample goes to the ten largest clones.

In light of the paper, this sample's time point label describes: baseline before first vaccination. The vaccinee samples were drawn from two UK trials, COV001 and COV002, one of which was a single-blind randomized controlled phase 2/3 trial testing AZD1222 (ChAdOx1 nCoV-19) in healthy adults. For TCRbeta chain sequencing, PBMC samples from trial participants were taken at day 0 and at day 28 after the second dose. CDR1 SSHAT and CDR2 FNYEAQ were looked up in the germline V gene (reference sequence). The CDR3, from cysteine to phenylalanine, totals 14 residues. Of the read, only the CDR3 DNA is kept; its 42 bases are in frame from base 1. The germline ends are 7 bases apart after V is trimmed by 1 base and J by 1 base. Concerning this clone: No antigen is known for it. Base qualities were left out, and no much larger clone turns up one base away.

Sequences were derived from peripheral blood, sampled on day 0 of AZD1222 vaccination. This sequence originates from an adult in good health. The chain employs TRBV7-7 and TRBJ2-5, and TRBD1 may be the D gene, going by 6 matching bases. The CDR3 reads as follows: CASSLDRVQETQYF. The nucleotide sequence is TGTGCCAGCAGCTTAGACAGGGTCCAAGAGACCCAGTACTTC.